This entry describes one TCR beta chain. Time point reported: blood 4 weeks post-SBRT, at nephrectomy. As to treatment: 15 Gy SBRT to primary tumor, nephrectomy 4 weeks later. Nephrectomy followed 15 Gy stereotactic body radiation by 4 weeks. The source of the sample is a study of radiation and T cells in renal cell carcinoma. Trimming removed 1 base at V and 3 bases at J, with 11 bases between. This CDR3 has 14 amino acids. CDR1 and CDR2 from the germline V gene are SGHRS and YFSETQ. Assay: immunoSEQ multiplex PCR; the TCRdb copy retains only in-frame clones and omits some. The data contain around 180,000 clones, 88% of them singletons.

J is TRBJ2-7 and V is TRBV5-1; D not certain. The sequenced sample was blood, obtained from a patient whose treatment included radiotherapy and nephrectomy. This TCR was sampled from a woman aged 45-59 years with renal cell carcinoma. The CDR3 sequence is CASSLYTIDYEQYF. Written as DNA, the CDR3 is TGCGCCAGCAGCTTGTATACTATCGACTACGAGCAGTACTTC.